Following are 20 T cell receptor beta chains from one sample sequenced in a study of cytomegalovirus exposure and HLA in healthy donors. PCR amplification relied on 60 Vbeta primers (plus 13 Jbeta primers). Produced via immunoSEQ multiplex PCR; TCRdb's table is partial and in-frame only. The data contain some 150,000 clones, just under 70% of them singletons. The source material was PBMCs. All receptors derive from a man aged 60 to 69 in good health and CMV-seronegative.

Here the CDR3 DNA reads TGTGCCAGCAGTTTATGGGAAGGGGGGGGGTCCCTAAAGACAGATACGCAGTATTTT. This encodes CASSLWEGGGSLKTDTQYF. The chain links TRBV28 to TRBJ2-3, with D possibly being TRBD2 (7 bases). This CDR3 is 19 amino acids long. From germline, CDR1 is MDHEN and CDR2 SYDVKM. Trimming stripped 0 bases from V and 3 bases from J, with 22 bases between.

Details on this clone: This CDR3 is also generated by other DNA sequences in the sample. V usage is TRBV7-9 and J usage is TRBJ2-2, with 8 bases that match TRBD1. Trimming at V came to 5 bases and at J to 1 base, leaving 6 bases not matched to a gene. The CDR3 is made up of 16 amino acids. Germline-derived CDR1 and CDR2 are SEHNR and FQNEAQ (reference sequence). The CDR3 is CASSPPTGVNTGELFF. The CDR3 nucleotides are TGTGCCAGCAGCCCCCCGACAGGGGTGAACACCGGGGAGCTGTTTTTT.

The CDR3 nucleotides are TGCGCCAGCAGCCGAGGGACTAGCGGGATAAGCTCCTACGAGCAGTACTTC. This gives the protein CASSRGTSGISSYEQYF. The chain employs TRBV4-1 and TRBJ2-7, with TRBD2 matching over 13 bases. CDR3 length: 17 amino acids. With 4 bases clipped from V and 0 bases from J, the junction kept 6 bases outside the gene matches. CDR1 and CDR2 from the germline V gene are MGHRA and YSYEKL.

CDR3 nucleotides: TGTGCCAGCAGCGCCGCGGGGAAACTCTATGGCTACACCTTC. Its translation: CASSAAGKLYGYTF. This sequence joins TRBV7-2 and TRBJ1-2; D gene uncertain. The CDR3 spans 14 residues. Germline-derived CDR1 and CDR2 are SGHTA and FQGNSA. V shed 5 bases and J shed 4 bases, with 14 bases lying between them.

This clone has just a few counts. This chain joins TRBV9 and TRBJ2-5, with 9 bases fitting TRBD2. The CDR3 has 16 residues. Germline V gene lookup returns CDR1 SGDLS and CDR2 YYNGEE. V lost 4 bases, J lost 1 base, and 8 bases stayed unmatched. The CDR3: CASSSLPAGGQETQYF. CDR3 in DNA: TGTGCCAGCAGCTCACTCCCAGCGGGAGGCCAAGAGACCCAGTACTTC.

CDR3 DNA sequence: TGTGCCAGCAGTCCGGGCCCAACAGGAACTGAAGCTTTCTTT. This translates into CASSPGPTGTEAFF. The gene calls are TRBV6-5 and TRBJ1-1, with a possible D match to TRBD1 (5 bases). This CDR3 has 14 residues. Deletions cut 5 bases from V and 5 bases from J, with 15 bases between. Germline CDR1 MNHEY, CDR2 SVGAGI.

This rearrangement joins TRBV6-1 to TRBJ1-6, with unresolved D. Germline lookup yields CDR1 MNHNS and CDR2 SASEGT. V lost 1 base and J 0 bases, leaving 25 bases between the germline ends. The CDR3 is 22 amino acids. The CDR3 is CASSEVGGTGLGFSSYNSPLHF. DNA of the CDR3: TGTGCCAGCAGTGAAGTGGGAGGAACGGGGTTGGGGTTTAGCTCCTATAATTCACCCCTCCACTTT.

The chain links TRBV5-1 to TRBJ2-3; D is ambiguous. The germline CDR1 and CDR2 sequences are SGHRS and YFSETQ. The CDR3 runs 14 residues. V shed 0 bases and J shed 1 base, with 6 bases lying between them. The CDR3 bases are TGCGCCAGCAGCTTGGCACAGCGCACAGATACGCAGTATTTT. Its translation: CASSLAQRTDTQYF.

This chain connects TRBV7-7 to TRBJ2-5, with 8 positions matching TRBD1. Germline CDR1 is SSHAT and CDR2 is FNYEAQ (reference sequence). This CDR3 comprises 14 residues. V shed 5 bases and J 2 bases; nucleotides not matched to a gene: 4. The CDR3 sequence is CASSRDRGQETQYF. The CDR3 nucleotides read TGTGCCAGCAGCAGAGACAGGGGTCAAGAGACCCAGTACTTC.

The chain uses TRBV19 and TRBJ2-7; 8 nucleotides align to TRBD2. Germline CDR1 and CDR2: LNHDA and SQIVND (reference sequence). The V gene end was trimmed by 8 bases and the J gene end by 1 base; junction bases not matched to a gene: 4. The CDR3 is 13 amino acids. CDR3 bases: TGTGCCAGTTTGGCTAGCGGGTCCTACGAGCAGTACTTC. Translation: CASLASGSYEQYF.

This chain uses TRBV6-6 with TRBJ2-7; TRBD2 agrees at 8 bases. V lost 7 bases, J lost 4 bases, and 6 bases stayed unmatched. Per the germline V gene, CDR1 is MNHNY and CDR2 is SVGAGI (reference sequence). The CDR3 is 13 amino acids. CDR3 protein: CASNREGLYEQYF. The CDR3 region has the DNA TGTGCCAGCAACCGGGAGGGTTTGTACGAGCAGTACTTC.

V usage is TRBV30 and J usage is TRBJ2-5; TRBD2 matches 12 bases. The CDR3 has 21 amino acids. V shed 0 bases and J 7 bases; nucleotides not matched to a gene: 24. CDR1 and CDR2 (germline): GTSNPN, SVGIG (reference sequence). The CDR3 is CAWSVLRRFSLTSGRSGTQYF. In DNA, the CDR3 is TGTGCCTGGAGTGTACTGCGTCGGTTCTCCTTGACTAGCGGGAGATCGGGGACCCAGTACTTC.

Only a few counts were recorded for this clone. This chain's CDR3 is CAISLTGGNEQYF. CDR3 DNA: TGTGCCATCAGTTTGACAGGGGGGAATGAGCAGTACTTC. This chain uses TRBV10-3 with TRBJ2-7; 9 bases align to TRBD1. The germline V gene has CDR1 ENHRY and CDR2 SYGVKD. V was clipped by 5 bases and J by 7 bases; unmatched bases: 6. This CDR3 comprises 13 residues.

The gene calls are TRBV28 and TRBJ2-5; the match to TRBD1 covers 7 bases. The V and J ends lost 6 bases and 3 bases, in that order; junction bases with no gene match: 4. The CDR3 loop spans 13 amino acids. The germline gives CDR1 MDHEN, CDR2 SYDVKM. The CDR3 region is CASSPGTEETQYF. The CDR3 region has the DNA TGTGCCAGCAGCCCCGGGACAGAAGAGACCCAGTACTTC. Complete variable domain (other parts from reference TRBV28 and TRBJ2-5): DVKVTQSSRYLVKRTGEKVFLECVQDMDHENMFWYRQDPGLGLRLIYFSYDVKMKEKGDIPEGYSVSREKKERFSLILESASTNQTSMYLCASSPGTEETQYFGPGTRLLVL.

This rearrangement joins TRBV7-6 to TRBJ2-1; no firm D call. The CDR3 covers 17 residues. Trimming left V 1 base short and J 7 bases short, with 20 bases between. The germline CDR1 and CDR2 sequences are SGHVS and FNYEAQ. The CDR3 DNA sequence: TGTGCCAGCAGCTTAGGTTTTGTACTGGCGGATGGGAATGAGCAGTTCTTC. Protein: CASSLGFVLADGNEQFF.

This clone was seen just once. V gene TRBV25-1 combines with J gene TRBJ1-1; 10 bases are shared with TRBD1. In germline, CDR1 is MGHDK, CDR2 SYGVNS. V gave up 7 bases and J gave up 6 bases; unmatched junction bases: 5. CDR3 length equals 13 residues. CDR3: CASTGQGIAEAFF. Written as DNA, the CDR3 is TGTGCCAGCACGGGACAGGGGATTGCTGAAGCTTTCTTT.

CDR3 DNA sequence: TGTGCCAGTAGACAGGGTGGATCACCCCTCCACTTT. Protein sequence: CASRQGGSPLHF. The chain joins TRBV28 to TRBJ1-6, with 7 positions matching TRBD1. J gave up 10 bases and V 9 bases, and 6 bases lay outside the gene matches. Germline V gene data show CDR1 as MDHEN and CDR2 as SYDVKM. This CDR3 spans 12 amino acids. The full variable domain, completed using reference TRBV28 and TRBJ1-6, is DVKVTQSSRYLVKRTGEKVFLECVQDMDHENMFWYRQDPGLGLRLIYFSYDVKMKEKGDIPEGYSVSREKKERFSLILESASTNQTSMYLCASRQGGSPLHFGNGTRLTVT.

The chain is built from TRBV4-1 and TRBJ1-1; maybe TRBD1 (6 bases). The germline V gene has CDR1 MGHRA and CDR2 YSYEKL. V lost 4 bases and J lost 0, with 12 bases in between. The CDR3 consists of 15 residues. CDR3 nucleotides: TGCGCCAGCAGCCTTCCTGGGGGCATGAACACTGAAGCTTTCTTT. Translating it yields CASSLPGGMNTEAFF.

The CDR3: CASSAEPGVANSPLHF. CDR3 nucleotides: TGTGCCAGCAGCGCGGAACCGGGGGTAGCGAATTCACCCCTCCACTTT. The V and J genes are TRBV9 and TRBJ1-6, with D possibly matching TRBD1 (5 bases). This CDR3 region has 16 residues. Germline-derived CDR1 and CDR2 are SGDLS and YYNGEE. V shed 3 bases and J shed 7 bases, with 17 bases lying between them.

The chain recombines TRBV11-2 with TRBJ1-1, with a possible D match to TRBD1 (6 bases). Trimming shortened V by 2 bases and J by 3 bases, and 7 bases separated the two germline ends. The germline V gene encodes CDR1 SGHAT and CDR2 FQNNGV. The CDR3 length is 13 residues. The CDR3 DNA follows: TGTGCCAGCAGCTTACAGGGGTACACTGAAGCTTTCTTT. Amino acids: CASSLQGYTEAFF.